This passage covers 19 T cell receptor beta chains from one sample sequenced in a study of beta chain features in type 1 diabetes. The authors reverse transcribed all of the isolated RNA, so sequencing captured expressed TCRB transcripts. Libraries were prepared by immunoSEQ multiplex PCR; TCRdb keeps only in-frame clonotypes and omits some of them. This table holds 350,000 to 450,000 clones, about 15% found once. Sequenced input: naive CD4+ T cells from blood. Every receptor here comes from a woman aged 18-30 years in good health.

The chain has TRBV28 and TRBJ2-7; possibly TRBD2 for D (5 bases). This CDR3 has 14 residues. Germline CDR1 is MDHEN and CDR2 is SYDVKM. The V and J ends lost 6 bases and 2 bases respectively, with 14 bases between them. DNA for the CDR3: TGTGCCAGCAGCTTCGGGGAATCCGCCTACGAGCAGTACTTC. Its translation: CASSFGESAYEQYF.

The rearrangement links TRBV7-9 to TRBJ1-2; no firm D call. V was trimmed by 4 bases and J by 5 bases, leaving 11 bases between them. This CDR3 comprises 13 residues. CDR1 and CDR2 (germline): SEHNR, FQNEAQ (reference sequence). CDR3 sequence: CASSWAEGYGYTF. Here the CDR3 DNA reads TGTGCCAGCAGCTGGGCTGAAGGTTATGGCTACACCTTC.

This clone came up a few times. V gene TRBV29-1 combines with J gene TRBJ2-1, with 8 nucleotides matching TRBD1. With 4 bases clipped from V and 6 bases from J, the junction kept 14 bases outside the gene matches. Germline assignment: CDR1 SQVTM and CDR2 ANQGSEA. This CDR3 comprises 16 residues. CDR3 sequence: CSVAVLGQGKGNEQFF. The CDR3 DNA reads TGCAGCGTTGCTGTCCTCGGACAGGGAAAGGGCAATGAGCAGTTCTTC.

This clone was seen a handful of times. This chain links TRBV5-1 with TRBJ2-5; D is uncertain. Deletions cut 4 bases from V and 4 bases from J, with 17 bases between. Germline V gene data show CDR1 as SGHRS and CDR2 as YFSETQ. This CDR3 spans 15 amino acids. CDR3 sequence reads: CASSDPRQVGETQYF. As DNA, the CDR3 is TGCGCCAGCAGCGACCCACGCCAGGTGGGAGAGACCCAGTACTTC.

This clone was found a few times. The chain has TRBV28 and TRBJ2-7, with D unresolved. Germline loops: CDR1 MDHEN, CDR2 SYDVKM. Trimming removed 3 bases at V and 1 base at J, with 7 bases between. This CDR3 has 13 residues. Here the CDR3 DNA reads TGTGCCAGCAGTTTTAGCACGTCCTACGAGCAGTACTTC. Encoded protein: CASSFSTSYEQYF.

V is TRBV10-3 and J is TRBJ2-1; D might be TRBD2 (6 bases). The V end was cut by 2 bases, the J end by 9 bases, with 11 bases between. The CDR3 length is 13 residues. Germline V gene sequence: CDR1 ENHRY, CDR2 SYGVKD. CDR3 residues: CAISEPEGLEQFF. The CDR3 DNA reads as TGTGCCATCAGTGAGCCGGAGGGCCTTGAGCAGTTCTTC.

V gene TRBV7-2 combines with J gene TRBJ2-7; weak D call: TRBD1 (6 bases). CDR1 is SGHTA and CDR2 is FQGNSA in the germline V gene. Trimming shortened V by 3 bases and J by 0 bases, and 18 bases separated the two germline ends. The CDR3 spans 17 residues. The CDR3 protein is CASSFSPPGHPSYEQYF. CDR3 bases: TGTGCCAGCAGCTTCAGCCCTCCGGGACACCCCTCCTACGAGCAGTACTTC.

The chain combines TRBV5-1 with TRBJ2-3, with a weak D call TRBD2 (6 bases). The CDR3 is made up of 15 amino acids. The ends were cut back, 0 bases at V and 6 bases at J, with 14 bases in the middle. Per germline, CDR1 SGHRS and CDR2 YFSETQ. In nucleotides, the CDR3 is TGCGCCAGCAGCTTGGGGGTTACGGGAGAGGATACGCAGTATTTT. It translates to CASSLGVTGEDTQYF.

The V call is TRBV28, the J call TRBJ2-7, with D maybe TRBD1 (5 bases). The V and J ends lost 11 bases and 5 bases respectively, with 13 bases between them. Germline V gives CDR1 MDHEN, CDR2 SYDVKM. This CDR3 has 11 amino acids. The CDR3 bases are TGTGCCTCGCAGGGCCAGAACGAGCAGTACTTC. It is translated as CASQGQNEQYF.

This clone was seen a single time. The chain has TRBV10-3 and TRBJ2-1; 14 positions agree with TRBD2. Looked up from germline, CDR1 is ENHRY and CDR2 is SYGVKD. This CDR3 has 16 amino acids. V shed 5 bases and J 6 bases; nucleotides not matched to a gene: 6. The CDR3 sequence: CAISRLAGGRSNEQFF. The CDR3 DNA reads as TGTGCCATCAGTAGACTAGCGGGAGGGCGGAGCAATGAGCAGTTCTTC.

This clone was seen more than once but under ten times. This chain joins TRBV15 and TRBJ1-2; no clear D. The CDR3 is 17 amino acids. The germline V gene encodes CDR1 LNHNV and CDR2 YYDKDF (reference sequence). The V end was cut by 0 bases, the J end by 0 bases, with 14 bases between. This CDR3 is CATSRDLVQVTNYGYTF. DNA of the CDR3: TGTGCCACCAGCAGAGACCTCGTTCAGGTTACTAACTATGGCTACACCTTC.

This sequence joins TRBV5-6 and TRBJ2-1, with 9 bases fitting TRBD2. The trim removed 0 bases at V and 7 bases at J, leaving 5 bases unmatched. The CDR3 length is 15 residues. Germline values: CDR1 SGHDT, CDR2 YYEEEE. The CDR3 loop reads CASSLALAGINEQFF. The CDR3 nucleotides read TGTGCCAGCAGCTTGGCTCTAGCGGGAATAAATGAGCAGTTCTTC.

The V call is TRBV30, the J call TRBJ2-1, with 14 bases aligning to TRBD2. Trimming at V came to 5 bases and at J to 1 base, leaving 7 bases not matched to a gene. Germline lookup yields CDR1 GTSNPN and CDR2 SVGIG (reference sequence). The CDR3 is 17 amino acids. This chain's CDR3 is CAWDGTSGSWSYNEQFF. The CDR3 DNA reads as TGTGCCTGGGACGGGACTAGCGGGAGTTGGTCCTACAATGAGCAGTTCTTC.

The genes are TRBV30 and TRBJ1-5; D remains unclear. CDR3 length: 13 residues. Germline V gene data show CDR1 as GTSNPN and CDR2 as SVGIG (reference sequence). The ends were cut back, 1 base at V and 6 bases at J, with 10 bases in the middle. CDR3 in amino acids: CAWSASEGQPQHF. As DNA, the CDR3 is TGTGCCTGGAGTGCCTCGGAGGGTCAGCCCCAGCATTTT.

The sample holds a few counts of this clone. The V gene is TRBV2, the J gene TRBJ2-1, with TRBD2 as a possible D gene (6 bases). Germline CDR1 is SNHLY and CDR2 is FYNNEI. The CDR3 contains 10 residues. V was pared by 11 bases and J by 7 bases, with 9 bases between. The CDR3 loop is CARGGNEQFF. The CDR3 DNA reads TGTGCCCGTGGGGGGAATGAGCAGTTCTTC. Full variable domain (missing parts from reference TRBV2 and TRBJ2-1): EPEVTQTPSHQVTQMGQEVILRCVPISNHLYFYWYRQILGQKVEFLVSFYNNEISEKSEIFDDQFSVERPDGSNFTLKIRSTKLEDSAMYFCARGGNEQFFGPGTRLTVL.

This chain links TRBV7-9 with TRBJ1-5; no firm D call. Per the germline V gene, CDR1 is SEHNR and CDR2 is FQNEAQ (reference sequence). CDR3 length: 12 amino acids. V lost 8 bases to trimming and J lost 5 bases, with 10 bases between them. The CDR3 spells CASGEEDQPQHF. The CDR3 nucleotides read TGTGCCAGCGGGGAGGAGGATCAGCCCCAGCATTTT.

This clone was counted a few times. The chain is built from TRBV7-3 and TRBJ2-7, with TRBD1 matching over 9 bases. The V segment lost 5 bases and the J segment 6 bases; nucleotides outside the gene matches: 5. The CDR3 sequence is 13 residues long. Germline CDR1 reads SGHTA; CDR2 reads FQGTGA. CDR3 sequence reads: CASSPGQGSEQYF. The CDR3 DNA reads as TGTGCCAGCAGCCCGGGACAGGGCTCCGAGCAGTACTTC.

Concerning this clone: Other DNA sequences in this specimen translate into the identical CDR3. J is TRBJ2-7 and V is TRBV5-1, with D tentatively TRBD1 (6 bases). V was clipped by 4 bases and J by 3 bases, with 11 bases between them. Germline CDR1 is SGHRS and CDR2 is YFSETQ. CDR3 length equals 13 residues. CDR3 coding DNA: TGCGCCAGCAGCCGAGGGGGAAGCTACGAGCAGTACTTC. Protein product: CASSRGGSYEQYF.

The J gene is TRBJ2-1, the V gene TRBV15; D may be TRBD2 (6 bases). CDR1 LNHNV and CDR2 YYDKDF come from the germline V gene (reference sequence). Trimming shortened V by 0 bases and J by 4 bases, and 10 bases separated the two germline ends. The CDR3 sequence is 15 residues long. The CDR3 region has the DNA TGTGCCACCAGCAGAGATAGCGGAGGATACAATGAGCAGTTCTTC. Translated, it gives CATSRDSGGYNEQFF.